This TCR beta chain was observed in a study of blood T cell repertoires in COVID-19. Across the whole study: Donors in the United States, Italy and Spain gave samples during acute or convalescent COVID-19.

Per the original methods: Amplification from reference gene primers served as the basis for estimated nucleated cell counts. The data were produced by immunoSEQ multiplex PCR, yet TCRdb's version contains in-frame clones alone and is incomplete. That table is the source of V, J and clone size, and D and trimming were worked out from the DNA. The sample has about 160,000 clones, almost 85% seen once. CDR3 length equals 11 residues. The ends were cut back, 9 bases at V and 9 bases at J, with 14 bases in the middle. CDR1 is SNHLY, CDR2 FYNNEI, per germline. The sequence was collected from a man in his forties who had recovered from COVID-19. Source material: peripheral blood. The V and J genes are TRBV2 and TRBJ2-5, with a possible D match to TRBD1 (6 bases). DNA of the CDR3: TGTGCCAGTCGTCGGGACACCCCCCAGTACTTC. This codes for CASRRDTPQYF.